Listed below are T cell receptor beta chains from one sample, sequenced in a study of T cells in Graves' hyperthyroidism and ophthalmopathy. MiXCR was run by TCRdb on the multiplex PCR reads, yielding one entry per CDR3 protein. Among about 380,000 distinct CDR3 sequences listed, about 13% were seen once. The sequencing input was blood. The receptors derive from a man aged 25 to 45 with Graves' hyperthyroidism that later progressed to Graves' ophthalmopathy. Both conserved end residues are part of each CDR3. A D gene is named only where the DNA matches it firmly. Some rows mark clone size as missing; the rest say once, few, many or name a class of expanded clone.

clone_size,d_call,v_call,j_call,cdr3_aa
few,.,TRBV20-1,TRBJ1-6,CSARDQQENSPLHF
many,.,TRBV27,TRBJ1-2,CASSGLPNYGYTF
many,.,TRBV20-1,TRBJ1-2,CSARVEDLRLHTF
.,TRBD2,TRBV4-1,TRBJ2-1,CASSQEGLAGGPGQFF
once,TRBD2,TRBV7-7,.,CASGLAGGQYNEQYF
many,TRBD2,TRBV2,TRBJ2-5,CASSNGLAGVETQYF
.,.,TRBV11-2,TRBJ2-7,CASSLVRGEEYF
many,TRBD1,TRBV29-1,TRBJ1-2,CSVEGGQGANYGYTF
many,TRBD1,TRBV12-3/TRBV12-4,TRBJ1-3,CASSPSDRAGNTIYF
many,TRBD1,TRBV20-1,TRBJ2-7,CSARSGQGIPYEQYF
many,TRBD1,TRBV11-2,TRBJ2-2,CASSFGRDRAFHGELFF
.,.,TRBV9,TRBJ2-2,CASSETPTNTGELFF
.,TRBD1,TRBV7-2,TRBJ2-5,CASSYQGARGRETQYF
few,.,TRBV24-1,TRBJ2-1,CATSEDRFSYNEQFF
few,TRBD2,TRBV18,TRBJ2-1,CASSPSTSGGPEQFF
few,.,TRBV5-1,TRBJ2-2,CASSFLGGHTGTGELFF
few,TRBD1,TRBV30,TRBJ2-7,CAWRSPTGVYEQYF
many,TRBD1,TRBV2,TRBJ1-3,CASSGDRGNTIYF
many,TRBD1,TRBV7-9,TRBJ2-7,CASSYRDRDMYEQYF
many,TRBD1,TRBV7-6,TRBJ2-2,CASSLKGAMGTGELFF
few,.,TRBV9,TRBJ1-2,CASSVQGSRGYTF
.,.,TRBV7-9,TRBJ1-3,CASSLPGERSGNTMYF
many,TRBD1,TRBV5-1,TRBJ1-5,CASSPTTGRNQPQHF
.,TRBD1,TRBV9,TRBJ2-3,CASSLLGGSKDTQYF
few,.,TRBV25-1,TRBJ2-3,CASTFPDTQYF
.,.,TRBV27,TRBJ1-1,CASSLGFLNTEAFF